This TCR beta chain was obtained from a study of T cells expressing NK-cell markers. TCRdb reprocessed the 5' RACE reads and keeps a single row for each CDR3 protein, giving no DNA. The sample's table shows about 160,000 distinct CDR3 sequences. The CDR3 loop spans 16 amino acids. CDR1 and CDR2 from the germline V gene are SGHRS and YFSETQ. The sequencing sample was made of blood T cells: a sorted CD56 or NKG2C T cell subset, CD4+ or CD8+ T cells, or bulk PBMC T cells (not recorded which). The source is a man between 18 and 69 years old in good health. The rearrangement links TRBV5-1 to TRBJ2-1. This CDR3 reads CASSPWLGKPAWEQFF.